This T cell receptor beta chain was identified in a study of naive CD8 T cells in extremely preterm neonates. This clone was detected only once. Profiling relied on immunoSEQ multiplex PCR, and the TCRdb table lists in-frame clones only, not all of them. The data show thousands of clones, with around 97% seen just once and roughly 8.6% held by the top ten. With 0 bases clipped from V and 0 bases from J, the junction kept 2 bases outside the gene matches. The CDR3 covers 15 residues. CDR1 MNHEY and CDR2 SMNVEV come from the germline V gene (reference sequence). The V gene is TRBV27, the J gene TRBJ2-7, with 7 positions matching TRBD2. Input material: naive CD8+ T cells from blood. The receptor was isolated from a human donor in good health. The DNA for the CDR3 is TGTGCCAGCAGTTTATCCGGCGGGAGCTCCTACGAGCAGTACTTC. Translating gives CASSLSGGSSYEQYF.